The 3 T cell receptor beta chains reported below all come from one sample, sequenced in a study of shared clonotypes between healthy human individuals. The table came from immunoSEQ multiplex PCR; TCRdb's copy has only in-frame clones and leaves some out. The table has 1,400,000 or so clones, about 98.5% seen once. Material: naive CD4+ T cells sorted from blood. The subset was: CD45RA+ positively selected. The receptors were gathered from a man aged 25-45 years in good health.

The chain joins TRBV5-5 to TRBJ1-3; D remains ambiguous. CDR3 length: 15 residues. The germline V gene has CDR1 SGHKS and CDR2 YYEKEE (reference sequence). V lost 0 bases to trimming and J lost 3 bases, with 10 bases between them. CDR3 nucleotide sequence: TGTGCCAGCAGCTTGGGTTCCGGGATTGGAAACACCATATATTTT. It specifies CASSLGSGIGNTIYF. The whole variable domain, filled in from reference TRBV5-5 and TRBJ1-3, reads DAGVTQSPTHLIKTRGQQVTLRCSPISGHKSVSWYQQVLGQGPQFIFQYYEKEERGRGNFPDRFSARQFPNYSSELNVNALLLGDSALYLCASSLGSGIGNTIYFGEGSWLTVV.

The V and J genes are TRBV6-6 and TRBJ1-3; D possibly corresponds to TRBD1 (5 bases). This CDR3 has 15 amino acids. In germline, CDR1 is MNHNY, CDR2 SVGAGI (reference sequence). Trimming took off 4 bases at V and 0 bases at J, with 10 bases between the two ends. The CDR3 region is CASSSGRSSGNTIYF. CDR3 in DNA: TGTGCCAGCAGTTCGGGACGGAGCTCTGGAAACACCATATATTTT.

The CDR3 DNA is TGTGCCAGTAGTCTACAGGGGGCCTACGAGCAGTACTTC. As protein: CASSLQGAYEQYF. The gene calls are TRBV19 and TRBJ2-7, with 8 bases lining up with TRBD1. J lost 2 bases, V lost 5 bases, and 2 bases had no gene match. The CDR3 runs to 13 residues. The germline gives CDR1 LNHDA, CDR2 SQIVND (reference sequence). Complete variable domain (other parts from reference TRBV19 and TRBJ2-7): DGGITQSPKYLFRKEGQNVTLSCEQNLNHDAMYWYRQDPGQGLRLIYYSQIVNDFQKGDIAEGYSVSREKKESFPLTVTSAQKNPTAFYLCASSLQGAYEQYFGPGTRLTVT.